A selection of T cell receptor beta chains follows, all from one sample in a study of beta chain features in type 1 diabetes. Only in-frame clones appear in the TCRdb table, and some are missing; sequencing was by immunoSEQ multiplex PCR. The table shows around 170,000 clones, with around 9.7% occurring only once. The sequencing sample was made of central memory CD4+ T cells from blood. All receptors come from a woman in her thirties with type 1 diabetes. CDR3s include the opening cysteine and the closing phenylalanine or tryptophan. Each record gives: D gene, V gene, J gene, clone size, CDR3 DNA, CDR3 protein. D genes are given only for firm matches. Not all rows give a size; the values are once, few, many and, for expanded clones, a class.

>TRBD1|TRBV5-4|TRBJ2-5|.
TGTGCCAGCAGCTTGTTTGGGACAGGGTTACAAGAGACCCAGTACTTC
CASSLFGTGLQETQYF
>TRBD1|TRBV4-1|TRBJ2-3|.
TGCGCCAGCAGCCAAGATAAGGGACAGGGGGTCCCAGATACGCAGTATTTT
CASSQDKGQGVPDTQYF
>TRBD2|TRBV7-2|TRBJ2-1|.
TGTGCCAGCAGCTCGGGACTAGCGATGATCTACAATGAGCAGTTCTTC
CASSSGLAMIYNEQFF
>.|TRBV6-1|TRBJ1-1|.
TGTGCCAGCAGTAACCTCTTGAGGCAGAGGGCTTTCTTT
CASSNLLRQRAFF
>.|TRBV4-1|TRBJ1-2|few
TGCGCCAGCAGCCAAGGACCTGCCGAGGCTAACTATGGCTACACCTTC
CASSQGPAEANYGYTF
>.|TRBV7-9|TRBJ2-5|.
TGTGCCAGCATCCGACGTCAGGGAAAGACCCAGTACTTC
CASIRRQGKTQYF
>.|TRBV4-1|TRBJ2-1|few
TGCGCCAGCAGCCAAGATCTTGACAATGAGCAGTTCTTC
CASSQDLDNEQFF
>.|TRBV4-1|TRBJ1-1|.
TGCGCCAGCAGCCAAGGGACATCGAACACTGAAGCTTTCTTT
CASSQGTSNTEAFF
>TRBD1|TRBV5-4|TRBJ1-3|.
TGTGCCAGCAGCTGGACAGGGGCTGGAAACACCATATATTTT
CASSWTGAGNTIYF
>TRBD1|TRBV2|TRBJ2-7|.
TGTGCCAGCAGCGCCATCGGACAGGCTTCGTCCGAGCAGTACTTC
CASSAIGQASSEQYF
>TRBD2|TRBV28|TRBJ2-7|few
TGTGCAACAATCCAAACTAGCGGGAGGTCCTACGAGCAGTACTTC
CATIQTSGRSYEQYF
>TRBD1|TRBV6-5|TRBJ2-7|few
TGTGCCAGCAGTTCGGGACAGTCCTACGAGCAGTACTTC
CASSSGQSYEQYF
>.|TRBV7-7|TRBJ2-3|.
TGTGCTAGCAGCTTAAGTAGTAGTGCAGATACGCAGTATTTT
CASSLSSSADTQYF
>TRBD2|TRBV7-9|TRBJ2-1|few
TGTGCCAGCAGCTTAGTACTAGCGGAGTACAATGAGCAGTTCTTC
CASSLVLAEYNEQFF
>.|TRBV20-1|TRBJ1-2|.
TGCAGTGCCGGGGACTATGGCTACACCTTC
CSAGDYGYTF
>.|TRBV25-1|TRBJ2-6|few
TGTGCCAGCACCGATACAGGGACTGGGGCCAACGTCCTGACTTTC
CASTDTGTGANVLTF
>TRBD1|TRBV18|TRBJ1-2|.
TGTGCCAGCTCACCGGGACAGGCAACCTATGGCTACACCTTC
CASSPGQATYGYTF
>TRBD1|TRBV11-3|TRBJ1-1|few
TGTGCCAGCAGTCCACAGGGGACGAACACTGAAGCTTTCTTT
CASSPQGTNTEAFF
>.|TRBV9|TRBJ2-5|few
TGTGCCAGCAGCGTAGATGGGGAGTACCAAGAGACCCAGTACTTC
CASSVDGEYQETQYF
>TRBD1|TRBV25-1|TRBJ1-4|.
TGTGCCAGCAGCATGGGACAGGGCAATGAAAAACTGTTTTTT
CASSMGQGNEKLFF
>.|TRBV30|TRBJ2-3|few
TGTGCCTGGGACGGGGGCACAGATACGCAGTATTTT
CAWDGGTDTQYF
>.|TRBV7-8|TRBJ1-4|.
TGTGCCAGCAGACCTTTGGGCGGGGTGAATGAAAAACTGTTTTTT
CASRPLGGVNEKLFF